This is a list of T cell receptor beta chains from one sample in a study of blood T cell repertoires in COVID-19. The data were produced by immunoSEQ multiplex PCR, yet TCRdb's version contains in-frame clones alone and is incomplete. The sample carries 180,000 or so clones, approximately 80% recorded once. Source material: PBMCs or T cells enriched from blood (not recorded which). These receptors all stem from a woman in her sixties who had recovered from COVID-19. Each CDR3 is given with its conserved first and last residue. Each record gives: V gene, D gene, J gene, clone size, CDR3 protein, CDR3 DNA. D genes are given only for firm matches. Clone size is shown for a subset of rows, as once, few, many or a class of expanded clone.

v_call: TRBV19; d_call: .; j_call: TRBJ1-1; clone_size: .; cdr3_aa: CASTIRIEDKGRAFF; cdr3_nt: TGTGCCAGTACCATAAGGATCGAGGACAAGGGTAGGGCTTTCTTT
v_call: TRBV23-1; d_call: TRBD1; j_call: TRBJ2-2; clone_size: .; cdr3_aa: CASSRGTGLTPGELFF; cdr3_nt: TGCGCCAGCAGTCGAGGGACAGGGTTAACACCCGGGGAGCTGTTTTTT
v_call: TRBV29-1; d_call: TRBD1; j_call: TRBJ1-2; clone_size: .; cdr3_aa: CSALRTGGIGYTF; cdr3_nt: TGCAGCGCCCTACGGACAGGGGGGATAGGCTACACCTTC
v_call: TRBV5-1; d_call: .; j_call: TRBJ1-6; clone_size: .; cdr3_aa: CASSAREGGNNSPLHF; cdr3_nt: TGCGCCAGCAGCGCTCGAGAGGGCGGAAATAATTCACCCCTCCACTTT
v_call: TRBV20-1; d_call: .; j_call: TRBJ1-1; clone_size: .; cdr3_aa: CSARDTYEAFF; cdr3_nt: TGCAGTGCTAGAGATACCTATGAAGCTTTCTTT
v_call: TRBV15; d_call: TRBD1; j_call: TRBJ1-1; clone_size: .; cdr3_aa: CATSLSTGYDLMNTEAFF; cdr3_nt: TGTGCCACCAGCCTATCGACAGGGTATGACCTCATGAACACTGAAGCTTTCTTT
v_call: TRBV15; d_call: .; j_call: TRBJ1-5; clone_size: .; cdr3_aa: CATSRAERDQPQHF; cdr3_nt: TGTGCCACCAGCAGAGCTGAGCGGGACCAGCCCCAGCATTTT
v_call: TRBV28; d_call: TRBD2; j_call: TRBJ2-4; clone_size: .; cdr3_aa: CASSLSTGGAKNIQYF; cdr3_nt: TGTGCCAGCAGTTTAAGTACGGGGGGAGCCAAAAACATTCAGTACTTC
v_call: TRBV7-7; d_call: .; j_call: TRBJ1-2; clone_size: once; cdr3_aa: CASSFQGLDGYTF; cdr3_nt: TGTGCTAGCAGCTTCCAGGGGCTTGATGGCTACACCTTC
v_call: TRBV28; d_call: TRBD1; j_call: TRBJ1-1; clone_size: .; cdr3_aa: CACRTGTGVNTEAFF; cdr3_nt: TGTGCCTGCAGGACCGGAACAGGGGTGAACACTGAAGCTTTCTTT
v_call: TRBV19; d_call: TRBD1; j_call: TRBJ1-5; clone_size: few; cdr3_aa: CASTIDRDQPQHF; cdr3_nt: TGTGCCAGTACCATAGACAGGGATCAGCCCCAGCATTTT
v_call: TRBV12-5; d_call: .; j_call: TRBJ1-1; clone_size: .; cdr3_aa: CASGPGLNTEAFF; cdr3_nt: TGTGCTAGTGGTCCGGGACTTAACACTGAAGCTTTCTTT
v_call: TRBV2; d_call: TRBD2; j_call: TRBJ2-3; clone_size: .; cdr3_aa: CASTTSGWGTDTQYF; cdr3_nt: TGTGCCAGCACGACTAGCGGTTGGGGCACAGATACGCAGTATTTT
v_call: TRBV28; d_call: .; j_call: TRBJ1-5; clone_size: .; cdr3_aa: CASSALQGYSNQPQHF; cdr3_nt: TGTGCCAGCAGTGCACTACAGGGTTATAGCAATCAGCCCCAGCATTTT
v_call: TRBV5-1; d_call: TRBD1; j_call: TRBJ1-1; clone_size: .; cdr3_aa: CASTGTGKRAFF; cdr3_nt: TGCGCCAGCACCGGGACAGGAAAAAGGGCTTTCTTT
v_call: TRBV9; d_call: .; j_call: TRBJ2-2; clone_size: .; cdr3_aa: CASSVAVRLDVPGELFF; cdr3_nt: TGTGCCAGCAGCGTAGCGGTGAGACTAGATGTTCCCGGGGAGCTGTTTTTT
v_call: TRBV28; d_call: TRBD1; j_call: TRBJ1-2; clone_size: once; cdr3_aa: CASSLLSRQGASNYYGYTF; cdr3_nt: TGTGCCAGCAGCCTTCTTTCCCGACAGGGGGCCTCGAATTACTATGGCTACACCTTC
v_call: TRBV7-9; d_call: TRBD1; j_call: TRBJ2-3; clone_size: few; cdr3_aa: CASSLGPDRGFADTQYF; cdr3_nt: TGTGCCAGCAGCTTAGGCCCGGACAGGGGGTTCGCAGATACGCAGTATTTT
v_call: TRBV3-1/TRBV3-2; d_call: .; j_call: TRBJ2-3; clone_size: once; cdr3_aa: CASSQERIASNTQYF; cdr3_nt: TGTGCCAGCAGCCAAGAAAGGATAGCTTCAAATACGCAGTATTTT
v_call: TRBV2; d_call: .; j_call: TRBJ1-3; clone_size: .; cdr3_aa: CAAGQPGNTIYF; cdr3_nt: TGTGCCGCGGGTCAGCCTGGAAACACCATATATTTT
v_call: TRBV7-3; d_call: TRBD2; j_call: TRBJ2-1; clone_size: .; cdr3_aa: CASSPAGLAGGWGSYNEQFF; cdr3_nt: TGTGCCAGCAGCCCCGCTGGCCTAGCGGGAGGGTGGGGCTCCTACAATGAGCAGTTCTTC
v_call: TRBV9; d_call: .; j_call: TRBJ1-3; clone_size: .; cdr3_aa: CASTGGEAGNTIYF; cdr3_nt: TGTGCCAGCACCGGGGGTGAAGCTGGAAACACCATATATTTT
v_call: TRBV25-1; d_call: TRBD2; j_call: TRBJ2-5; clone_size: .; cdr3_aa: CASSLAGRNQETQYF; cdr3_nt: TGTGCCAGCAGTTTAGCGGGGAGAAACCAAGAGACCCAGTACTTC
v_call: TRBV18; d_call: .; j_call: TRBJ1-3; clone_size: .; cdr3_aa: CASSPNSSGNTIYF; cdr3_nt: TGTGCCAGCTCACCCAACAGCTCTGGAAACACCATATATTTT
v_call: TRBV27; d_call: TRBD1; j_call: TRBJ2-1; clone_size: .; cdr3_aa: CASSTTGNEQFF; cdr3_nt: TGTGCCAGCAGCACGACAGGGAATGAGCAGTTCTTC
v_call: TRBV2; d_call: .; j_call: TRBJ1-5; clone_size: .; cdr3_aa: CASSEPNQPQHF; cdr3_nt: TGTGCCAGCAGTGAACCGAATCAGCCCCAGCATTTT
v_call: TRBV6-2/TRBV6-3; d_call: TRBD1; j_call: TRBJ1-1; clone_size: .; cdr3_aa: CASSYQGDTEAFF; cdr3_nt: TGTGCCAGCAGTTACCAGGGGGACACTGAAGCTTTCTTT
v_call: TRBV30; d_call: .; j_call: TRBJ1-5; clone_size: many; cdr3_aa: CAWGLPGRNQPQHF; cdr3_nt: TGTGCCTGGGGACTGCCAGGGAGGAATCAGCCCCAGCATTTT
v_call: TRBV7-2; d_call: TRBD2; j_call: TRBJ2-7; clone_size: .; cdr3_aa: CASSRGLASEQYF; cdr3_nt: TGTGCCAGCAGCCGAGGACTAGCTTCCGAGCAGTACTTC
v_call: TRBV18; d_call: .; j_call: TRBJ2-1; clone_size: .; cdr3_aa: CASSPTTVEYNEQFF; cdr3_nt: TGTGCCAGCTCACCGACAACAGTCGAGTACAATGAGCAGTTCTTC
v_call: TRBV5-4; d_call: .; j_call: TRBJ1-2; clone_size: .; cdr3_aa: CASSLGSGRVGYGYTF; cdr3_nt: TGTGCCAGCAGCTTAGGCTCCGGGAGGGTGGGCTATGGCTACACCTTC
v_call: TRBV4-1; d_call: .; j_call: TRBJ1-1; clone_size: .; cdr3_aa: CASSQEVTGNTEAFF; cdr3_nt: TGCGCCAGCAGCCAAGAAGTGACGGGGAACACTGAAGCTTTCTTT
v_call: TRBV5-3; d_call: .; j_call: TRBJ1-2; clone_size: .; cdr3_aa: CARSRLHGGCCGYTF; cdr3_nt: TGTGCCAGAAGCAGGCTTCACGGCGGCTGCTGTGGCTACACCTTC
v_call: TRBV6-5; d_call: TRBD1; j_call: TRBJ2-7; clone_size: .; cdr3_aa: CASRTGFDEQYF; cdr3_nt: TGTGCCAGCAGGACAGGGTTCGACGAGCAGTACTTC
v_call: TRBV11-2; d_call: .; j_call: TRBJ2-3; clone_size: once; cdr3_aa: CASSPKVGRQGGDTQYF; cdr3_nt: TGTGCCAGCAGCCCTAAGGTTGGGCGGCAGGGGGGCGATACGCAGTATTTT
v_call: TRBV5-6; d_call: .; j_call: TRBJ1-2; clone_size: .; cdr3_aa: CASSSLVEGSYGYTF; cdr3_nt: TGTGCCAGCAGCTCCCTGGTAGAGGGTAGCTATGGCTACACCTTC
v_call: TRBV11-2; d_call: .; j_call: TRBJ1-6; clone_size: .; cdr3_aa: CASSLSGQLNSPLHF; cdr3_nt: TGTGCCAGCAGCTTATCCGGACAGCTCAATTCACCCCTCCACTTT
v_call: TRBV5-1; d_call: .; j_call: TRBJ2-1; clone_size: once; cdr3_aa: CASSLIMGGYNEQFF; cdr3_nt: TGCGCCAGCAGCTTGATAATGGGGGGTTACAATGAGCAGTTCTTC
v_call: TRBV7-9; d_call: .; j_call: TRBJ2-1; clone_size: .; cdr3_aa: CASSRRDYDNEQFF; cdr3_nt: TGTGCCAGCAGCCGACGTGACTACGACAATGAGCAGTTCTTC
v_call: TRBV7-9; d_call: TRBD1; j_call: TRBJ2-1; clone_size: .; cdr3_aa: CASSAGTGVKNEQFF; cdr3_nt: TGTGCCAGCAGCGCCGGGACAGGGGTTAAGAATGAGCAGTTCTTC
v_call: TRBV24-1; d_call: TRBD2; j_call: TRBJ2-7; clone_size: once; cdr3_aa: CATSDPLAGGGYEQYF; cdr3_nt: TGTGCCACCAGTGATCCCTTAGCGGGAGGGGGGTACGAGCAGTACTTC
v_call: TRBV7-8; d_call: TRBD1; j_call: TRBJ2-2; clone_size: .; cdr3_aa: CASSTPGQTLTGELFF; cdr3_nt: TGTGCCAGCAGCACTCCGGGACAGACCTTAACCGGGGAGCTGTTTTTT
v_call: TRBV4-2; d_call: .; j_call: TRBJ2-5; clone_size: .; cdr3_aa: CASSQVLGGSETQYF; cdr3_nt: TGTGCCAGCAGCCAAGTCCTCGGGGGTTCAGAGACCCAGTACTTC
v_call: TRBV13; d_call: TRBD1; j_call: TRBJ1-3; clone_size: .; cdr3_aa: CASSFRLQGAGGNTIYF; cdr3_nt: TGTGCCAGCAGCTTCCGACTACAGGGGGCTGGTGGAAACACCATATATTTT
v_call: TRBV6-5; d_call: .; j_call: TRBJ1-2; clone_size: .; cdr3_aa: CASSTDSGSSYGYTF; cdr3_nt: TGTGCCAGCAGTACCGATTCCGGGAGTTCCTATGGCTACACCTTC
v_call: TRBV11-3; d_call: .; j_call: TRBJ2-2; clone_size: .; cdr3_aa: CASSRGGSGELFF; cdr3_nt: TGTGCCAGCAGCCGCGGAGGGTCCGGGGAGCTGTTTTTT
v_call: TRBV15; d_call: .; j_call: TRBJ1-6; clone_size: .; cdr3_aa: CATSRDSSYNSPLHF; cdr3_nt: TGTGCCACCAGCAGAGACAGCTCCTATAATTCACCCCTCCACTTT
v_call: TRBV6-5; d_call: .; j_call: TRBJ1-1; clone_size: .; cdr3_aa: CASSLDPQGTEAFF; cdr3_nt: TGTGCCAGCAGCCTGGACCCCCAGGGCACTGAAGCTTTCTTT
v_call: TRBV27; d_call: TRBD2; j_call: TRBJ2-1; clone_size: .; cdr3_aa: CASFSWGLAGNNEQFF; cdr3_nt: TGTGCCAGCTTCTCGTGGGGACTAGCGGGGAACAATGAGCAGTTCTTC
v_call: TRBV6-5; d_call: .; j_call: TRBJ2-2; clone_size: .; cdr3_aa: CATQGQGGTGELFF; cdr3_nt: TGTGCCACCCAAGGACAGGGAGGGACCGGGGAGCTGTTTTTT
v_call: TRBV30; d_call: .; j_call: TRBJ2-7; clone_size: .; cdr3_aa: CAWSFGVSYEQYF; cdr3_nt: TGTGCCTGGAGTTTCGGGGTCTCTTACGAGCAGTACTTC
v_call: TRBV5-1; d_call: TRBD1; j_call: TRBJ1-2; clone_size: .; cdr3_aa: CASSLGNRGGYGYTF; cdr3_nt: TGCGCCAGCAGCTTGGGAAACAGGGGAGGCTATGGCTACACCTTC
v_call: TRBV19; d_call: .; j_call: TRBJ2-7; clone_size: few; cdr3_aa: CASSLAEGYEQYF; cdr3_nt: TGTGCCAGTAGTTTAGCGGAGGGGTACGAGCAGTACTTC
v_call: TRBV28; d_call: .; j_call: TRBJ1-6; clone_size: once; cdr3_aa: CASSSLEGDNSPLHF; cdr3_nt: TGTGCCAGCAGTTCTCTGGAGGGAGATAATTCACCCCTCCACTTT
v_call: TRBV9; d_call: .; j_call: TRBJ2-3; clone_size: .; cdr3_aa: CASNPTPGPDTQYF; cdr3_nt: TGTGCCAGCAACCCGACCCCGGGTCCGGATACGCAGTATTTT
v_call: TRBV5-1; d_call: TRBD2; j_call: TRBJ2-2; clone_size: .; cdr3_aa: CASSLDFSGGAGELFF; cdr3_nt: TGCGCCAGCAGCTTGGACTTTAGCGGGGGGGCCGGGGAGCTGTTTTTT
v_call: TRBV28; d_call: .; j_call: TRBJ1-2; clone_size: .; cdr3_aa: CASSLGAGNYGYTF; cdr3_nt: TGTGCCAGCAGTTTAGGAGCCGGCAACTATGGCTACACCTTC
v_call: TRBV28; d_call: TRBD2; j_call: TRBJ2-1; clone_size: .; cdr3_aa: CASSLTPRAGGLEEQFF; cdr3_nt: TGTGCCAGCAGTCTAACCCCTAGGGCGGGGGGGCTCGAGGAGCAGTTCTTC
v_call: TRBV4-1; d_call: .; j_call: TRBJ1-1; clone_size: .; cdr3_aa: CASSQPRRGNTEAFF; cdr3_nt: TGCGCCAGCAGCCAGCCCCGGCGGGGCAACACTGAAGCTTTCTTT